Shown below are 30 T cell receptor beta chains from a single sample sequenced in a study of vaccination and CD4 T cells after COVID-19. These receptors lack a known antigen. The treatment is: roughly 10-day PBMC culture with coronavirus spike peptide pools or control peptides (ViraFEST assay). Sequenced with the Oncomine TCR Beta short-read assay was DNA taken from cultured CD4+ T cells. TCRdb re-called the PCR reads through MiXCR, storing one row per CDR3 protein. The sample holds just under 20,000 distinct CDR3 sequences, 20% to 30% seen once. Source material: cultured CD4+ T cells from blood. Every receptor here comes from a human donor with COVID-19.

The J gene is TRBJ1-4, the V gene TRBV11-3; D is uncertain. The CDR3 covers 17 residues. The V gene lost 0 bases and the J gene lost 0 bases, with 11 bases spanning the gap. The germline CDR1 and CDR2 sequences are SGHNT and YENEEA. The CDR3 bases are TGTGCCAGCAGCTTAGATCACGGAGTTGCAACTAATGAAAAACTGTTTTTT. Translating it yields CASSLDHGVATNEKLFF.

This rearrangement joins TRBV20-1 to TRBJ2-2, with 7 positions matching TRBD1. Germline V gives CDR1 DFQATT, CDR2 SNEGSKA (reference sequence). The CDR3 is 14 amino acids. V dropped 5 bases and J dropped 3; count of bases not matched to a gene: 6. Here the CDR3 reads CSAPSTGYTGELFF. CDR3 DNA sequence: TGCAGTGCTCCTTCGACAGGGTACACCGGGGAGCTGTTTTTT.

The chain uses TRBV5-1 and TRBJ2-5; 9 nucleotides match TRBD2. This CDR3 has 15 amino acids. Germline assignment: CDR1 SGHRS and CDR2 YFSETQ. Trimming removed 0 bases from V and 3 bases from J; junction bases left unmatched: 3. The CDR3, as DNA: TGCGCCAGCAGCTTGGAATTAGCGGGGGAAGAGACCCAGTACTTC. It is translated as CASSLELAGEETQYF.

V is TRBV5-6 and J is TRBJ1-2, with D unclear. V dropped 3 bases and J dropped 5 bases, with 11 bases sitting between them. Germline CDR1 and CDR2: SGHDT and YYEEEE. This CDR3 is built from 13 residues. CDR3: CASSSDGSYGYTF. DNA for the CDR3: TGTGCCAGCAGCTCCGACGGATCATATGGCTACACCTTC.

The chain's CDR3 is CASSLIGLNTGELFF. CDR3 sequence (DNA): TGTGCCAGCAGTTTAATAGGGTTGAACACCGGGGAGCTGTTTTTT. V and J are TRBV28 and TRBJ2-2, with D hard to call. The CDR3 extends over 15 amino acids. The germline CDR1 and CDR2 sequences are MDHEN and SYDVKM. Trimming stripped 2 bases from V and 1 base from J, with 8 bases between.

As DNA, the CDR3 is TGTGCCGGAGCCGTTGGACTAGCGGTCCAAGAGACCCAGTACTTC. As protein: CAGAVGLAVQETQYF. This chain connects TRBV2 to TRBJ2-5, with TRBD2 matching over 10 bases. This CDR3 contains 15 residues. CDR1 and CDR2 (germline): SNHLY, FYNNEI. Trimming at V came to 11 bases and at J to 1 base, leaving 10 bases not matched to a gene. The variable domain in full, with the rest retrieved from reference TRBV2 and TRBJ2-5, is EPEVTQTPSHQVTQMGQEVILRCVPISNHLYFYWYRQILGQKVEFLVSFYNNEISEKSEIFDDQFSVERPDGSNFTLKIRSTKLEDSAMYFCAGAVGLAVQETQYFGPGTRLLVL.

This clonotype was detected only a few times. The V gene is TRBV6-1, the J gene TRBJ2-4; D not resolved. Germline V lookup: CDR1 MNHNS, CDR2 SASEGT. The CDR3 runs to 13 residues. V lost 4 bases, J lost 5 bases, and 9 bases lay in between. The CDR3 is CASSVTVENIQYF. In nucleotides, the CDR3 is TGTGCCAGCAGTGTCACAGTGGAAAACATTCAGTACTTC.

This chain joins TRBV6-5 and TRBJ1-1; maybe TRBD1 (5 bases). V was cut by 3 bases and J by 5 bases, with 10 bases left in between. Germline V gives CDR1 MNHEY, CDR2 SVGAGI. The CDR3 totals 13 residues. CDR3 coding DNA: TGTGCCAGCAGTTATAATGACAGAACTGAAGCTTTCTTT. This translates into CASSYNDRTEAFF.

This clonotype has a handful of counts. The chain combines TRBV9 with TRBJ1-5; D ambiguous. This CDR3 comprises 14 residues. The V gene's germline CDR1 is SGDLS and CDR2 YYNGEE. V dropped 3 bases and J dropped 2 bases, with 9 bases sitting between them. The CDR3 loop is CASSATGGNQPQHF. Here the CDR3 DNA reads TGTGCCAGCAGCGCAACCGGGGGCAATCAGCCCCAGCATTTT.

The gene calls are TRBV4-1 and TRBJ1-2, with TRBD1 as a possible D gene (5 bases). V dropped 4 bases and J dropped 0 bases, with 12 bases sitting between them. This CDR3 spans 15 amino acids. CDR1 MGHRA and CDR2 YSYEKL come from the germline V gene. The CDR3 DNA follows: TGCGCCAGCAGCCCGGGGGGGTCCGCTAACTATGGCTACACCTTC. This codes for CASSPGGSANYGYTF.

The J gene is TRBJ1-6, the V gene TRBV7-8; no definite D call. Looked up from germline, CDR1 is SGHVS and CDR2 is FQNEAQ. The length of the CDR3 is 16 residues. V gave up 5 bases and J gave up 4 bases, with 15 bases separating them. The DNA for the CDR3 is TGTGCCAGCAGCCCCCTCGGGGAAGATTATAATTCACCCCTCCACTTT. This encodes CASSPLGEDYNSPLHF.

The CDR3: CASSERSEQFF. The CDR3 DNA reads TGTGCCAGCAGTGAACGGTCAGAGCAGTTCTTC. The chain combines TRBV2 with TRBJ2-1; the D is unclear. The CDR3 consists of 11 residues. Looked up from germline, CDR1 is SNHLY and CDR2 is FYNNEI. Trimming took off 2 bases at V and 10 bases at J, with 6 bases between the two ends.

This clonotype was recorded a few times. DNA of the CDR3: TGTGCCAGCAGTGAATTCGGTGGGAACCAAGAGACCCAGTACTTC. As protein: CASSEFGGNQETQYF. V gene TRBV6-1 combines with J gene TRBJ2-5; D is undetermined. Germline CDR1 is MNHNS and CDR2 is SASEGT. V dropped 2 bases and J dropped 0 bases, with 10 bases sitting between them. This CDR3 region has 15 residues.

This clonotype was detected a few times. V usage is TRBV24-1 and J usage is TRBJ2-1, with D possibly being TRBD2 (5 bases). Trimming left V 5 bases short and J 6 bases short, with 13 bases between. This CDR3 comprises 14 residues. Germline values: CDR1 KGHDR, CDR2 SFDVKD. This chain's CDR3 is CATSGLRTTNEQFF. The CDR3 bases are TGTGCCACCAGTGGACTAAGAACCACCAATGAGCAGTTCTTC.

This chain uses TRBV20-1 with TRBJ2-3; the match to TRBD2 covers 13 bases. Germline loops: CDR1 DFQATT, CDR2 SNEGSKA (reference sequence). The CDR3 spans 15 residues. Trimming removed 3 bases from V and 4 bases from J; junction bases left unmatched: 4. The CDR3 sequence: CSASPTSGGADTQYF. CDR3 DNA sequence: TGCAGTGCTAGCCCTACTAGCGGGGGGGCAGATACGCAGTATTTT.

This chain connects TRBV20-1 to TRBJ2-3; 8 bases are a match to TRBD2. This CDR3 region has 14 residues. With 2 bases clipped from V and 2 bases from J, the junction kept 3 bases outside the gene matches. Germline assignment: CDR1 DFQATT and CDR2 SNEGSKA (reference sequence). DNA of the CDR3: TGCAGTGCTAGACACGGACTAGCCACAGATACGCAGTATTTT. Translated: CSARHGLATDTQYF.

Only a few counts were recorded for this clonotype. The CDR3 DNA reads TGTGCCAGCAGTCCGCCGGGGCCCCAGCATTTT. This gives the protein CASSPPGPQHF. This chain joins TRBV6-1 and TRBJ1-5, with unresolved D. This CDR3 region has 11 residues. V shed 5 bases and J shed 9 bases, with 8 bases lying between them. CDR1 and CDR2 from the germline V gene are MNHNS and SASEGT.

This chain uses TRBV7-2 with TRBJ2-5, with TRBD2 matching over 8 bases. The V gene's germline CDR1 is SGHTA and CDR2 FQGNSA. The V and J ends lost 5 bases and 5 bases, in that order; junction bases with no gene match: 10. This CDR3 has 15 residues. CDR3 DNA sequence: TGTGCCAGCAGCCTGGCCGGGACTAGTCAGGAGACCCAGTACTTC. It specifies CASSLAGTSQETQYF.

The V call is TRBV20-1, the J call TRBJ1-1; the match to TRBD1 covers 10 bases. The CDR3 has 11 amino acids. The germline CDR1 and CDR2 sequences are DFQATT and SNEGSKA (reference sequence). With V trimmed by 8 bases and J by 6 bases, 3 bases remained unmatched. In DNA form, the CDR3 reads TGCAGTTCAGGACAGGGGGCTGAAGCTTTCTTT. Translated: CSSGQGAEAFF.

There are a few counts of this clonotype. The V and J genes are TRBV2 and TRBJ1-6; D is uncertain. The CDR3 is made up of 14 amino acids. The V end was cut by 5 bases, the J end by 7 bases, with 12 bases between. CDR1 and CDR2 from the germline V gene are SNHLY and FYNNEI. The CDR3 bases are TGTGCCAGCAGTCCGACATGGCAAAATTCACCCCTCCACTTT. Translated: CASSPTWQNSPLHF.

As DNA, the CDR3 is TGTGCCAGCAGCCAAGGGGGGAATGGCTACACCTTC. This encodes CASSQGGNGYTF. The chain combines TRBV11-3 with TRBJ1-2, with D possibly matching TRBD1 (6 bases). The germline CDR1 and CDR2 sequences are SGHNT and YENEEA. V shed 5 bases and J shed 6 bases, with 10 bases lying between them. This CDR3 has 12 amino acids. The entire variable domain, with the rest obtained from reference TRBV11-3 and TRBJ1-2, is as follows: EAGVVQSPRYKIIEKKQPVAFWCNPISGHNTLYWYLQNLGQGPELLIRYENEEAVDDSQLPKDRFSAERLKGVDSTLKIQPAELGDSAVYLCASSQGGNGYTFGSGTRLTVV.

This clonotype was seen a handful of times. This chain joins TRBV6-1 and TRBJ1-5; 8 nucleotides match TRBD1. The V and J ends lost 5 bases and 4 bases, in that order; junction bases with no gene match: 7. Germline values: CDR1 MNHNS, CDR2 SASEGT. This CDR3 spans 15 amino acids. CDR3 protein: CASSQIGQGNQPQHF. In DNA form, the CDR3 reads TGTGCCAGCAGTCAAATTGGACAGGGAAATCAGCCCCAGCATTTT.

V and J are TRBV7-9 and TRBJ1-1; D is ambiguous. The germline V gene encodes CDR1 SEHNR and CDR2 FQNEAQ (reference sequence). This CDR3 spans 15 amino acids. Trimming took 3 bases from V and 1 from J, leaving 12 bases between them. CDR3 amino acids: CASSFSGRTNTEAFF. In DNA, the CDR3 is TGTGCCAGCAGCTTCTCCGGCAGGACGAACACTGAAGCTTTCTTT.

This clonotype occurred a few times. This sequence joins TRBV6-5 and TRBJ2-3, with 11 bases identical to TRBD1. The junction had 11 bases not matched to a gene; V was cut back by 2 bases and J by 4 bases. The CDR3 is 18 amino acids. The germline CDR1 and CDR2 sequences are MNHEY and SVGAGI. The CDR3 protein is CASSYLGQGAPGADTQYF. The CDR3 nucleotides read TGTGCCAGCAGTTACCTCGGACAGGGGGCACCCGGGGCAGATACGCAGTATTTT.

The V and J genes are TRBV12-3 or TRBV12-4 and TRBJ1-5; D uncertain. The CDR3 has 13 amino acids. Trimming cost V 7 bases and J 11 bases, with 18 bases left between them. The CDR3 DNA reads as TGTGCCAGCACTGAACACGCTTCTATGGCCCAGCATTTT. Its protein is CASTEHASMAQHF.

The chain joins TRBV5-1 to TRBJ1-2, with 8 bases identical to TRBD1. Germline trimming cut 0 bases from V and 6 bases from J; bases unmatched to any gene: 10. The germline V gene has CDR1 SGHRS and CDR2 YFSETQ. The CDR3 contains 16 residues. The CDR3 spells CASSLALSGGVDGYTF. In DNA, the CDR3 is TGCGCCAGCAGCTTGGCCCTATCAGGGGGCGTGGATGGCTACACCTTC.

This chain links TRBV5-1 with TRBJ1-3; D gene uncertain. Trimming shortened V by 6 bases and J by 0 bases, and 7 bases separated the two germline ends. The germline V gene has CDR1 SGHRS and CDR2 YFSETQ. The length of the CDR3 is 13 residues. This chain's CDR3 is CASNEGSGNTIYF. The CDR3 DNA reads TGCGCCAGCAATGAGGGCTCTGGAAACACCATATATTTT.

The chain combines TRBV6-4 with TRBJ1-5; D remains ambiguous. The CDR3 runs 11 residues. V was trimmed by 6 bases and J by 8 bases, leaving 8 bases between them. Germline V lookup: CDR1 MRHNA, CDR2 SNTAGT. The CDR3 DNA sequence: TGTGCCAGCAGGCGGAATAAGCCCCAGCATTTT. This codes for CASRRNKPQHF.

In the case of this clonotype: The germline gene is not matched at one end of the junction; a read error may be the cause. This chain joins TRBV4-2 and TRBJ2-3; D gene uncertain. Germline values: CDR1 LGHNA, CDR2 YNFKEQ. This CDR3 is 16 amino acids long. In nucleotides, the CDR3 is TGTGCCAGCAGCCAGCTCATGGGGTCGCTCGCAGATACGCGGTATTTT. Translating gives CASSQLMGSLADTRYF.

The chain joins TRBV2 to TRBJ1-1; D is unclear. This CDR3 is 12 amino acids long. Trimming pared 1 base from V and 11 bases from J, leaving 11 bases between. Germline lookup yields CDR1 SNHLY and CDR2 FYNNEI. CDR3 in amino acids: CASSEGRSRAFF. CDR3 DNA sequence: TGTGCCAGCAGTGAAGGGAGGTCCAGGGCTTTCTTT.